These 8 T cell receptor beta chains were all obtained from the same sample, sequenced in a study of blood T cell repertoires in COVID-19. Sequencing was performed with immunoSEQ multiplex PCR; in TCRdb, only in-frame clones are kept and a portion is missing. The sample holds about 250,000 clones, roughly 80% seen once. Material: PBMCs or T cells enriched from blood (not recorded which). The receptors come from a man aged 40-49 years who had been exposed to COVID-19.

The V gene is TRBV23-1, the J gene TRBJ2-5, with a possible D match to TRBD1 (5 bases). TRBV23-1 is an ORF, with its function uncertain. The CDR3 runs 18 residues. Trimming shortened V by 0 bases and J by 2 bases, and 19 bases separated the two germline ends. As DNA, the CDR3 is TGCGCCAGCAGTCAATCGCGCCACAGCAGGGAAGGGCAAGAGACCCAGTACTTC. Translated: CASSQSRHSREGQETQYF.

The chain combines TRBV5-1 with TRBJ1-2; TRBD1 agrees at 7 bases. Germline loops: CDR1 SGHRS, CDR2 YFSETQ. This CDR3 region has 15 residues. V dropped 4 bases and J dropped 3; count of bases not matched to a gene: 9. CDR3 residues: CASSPEGQTHYGYTF. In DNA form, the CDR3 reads TGCGCCAGCAGCCCGGAGGGACAGACCCACTATGGCTACACCTTC.

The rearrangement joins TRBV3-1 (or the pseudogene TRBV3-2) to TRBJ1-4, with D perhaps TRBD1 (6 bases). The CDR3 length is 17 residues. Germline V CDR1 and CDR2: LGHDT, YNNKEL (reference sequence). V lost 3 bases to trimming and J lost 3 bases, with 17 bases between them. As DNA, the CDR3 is TGTGCCAGCAGCCATTACGGGCAGGGGAAATCTAATGAAAAACTGTTTTTT. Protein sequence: CASSHYGQGKSNEKLFF.

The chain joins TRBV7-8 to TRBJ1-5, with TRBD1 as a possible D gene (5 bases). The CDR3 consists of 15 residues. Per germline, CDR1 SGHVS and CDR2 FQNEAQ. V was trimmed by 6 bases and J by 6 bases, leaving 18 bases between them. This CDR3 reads CASSPLRGLSQPQHF. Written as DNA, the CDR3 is TGTGCCAGCAGTCCATTGCGGGGACTAAGTCAGCCCCAGCATTTT.

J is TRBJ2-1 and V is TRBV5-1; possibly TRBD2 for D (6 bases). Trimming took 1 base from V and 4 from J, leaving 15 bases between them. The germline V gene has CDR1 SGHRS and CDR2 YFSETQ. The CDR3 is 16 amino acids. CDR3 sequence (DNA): TGCGCCAGCAGCTTGACGTCAGGAGGGATATACAATGAGCAGTTCTTC. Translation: CASSLTSGGIYNEQFF.

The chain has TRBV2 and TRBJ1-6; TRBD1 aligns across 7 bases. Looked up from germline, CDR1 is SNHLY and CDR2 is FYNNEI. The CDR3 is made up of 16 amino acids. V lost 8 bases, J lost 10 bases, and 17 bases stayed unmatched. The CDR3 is CASDPYPGQSASPLHF. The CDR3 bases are TGTGCCAGCGACCCCTACCCGGGACAGTCTGCCTCACCCCTCCACTTT.

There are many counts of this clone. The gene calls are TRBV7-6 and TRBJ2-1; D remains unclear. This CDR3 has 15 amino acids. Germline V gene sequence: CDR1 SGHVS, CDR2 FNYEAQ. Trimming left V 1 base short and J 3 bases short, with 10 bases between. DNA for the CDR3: TGTGCCAGCAGCTTAGACCGGCAGGTCTACAATGAGCAGTTCTTC. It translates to CASSLDRQVYNEQFF.

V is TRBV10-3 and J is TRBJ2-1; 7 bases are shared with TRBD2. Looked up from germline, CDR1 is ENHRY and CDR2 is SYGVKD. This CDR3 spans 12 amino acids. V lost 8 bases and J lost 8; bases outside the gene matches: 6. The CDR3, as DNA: TGTGCCATCGGACTAGTGGGGGATGAGCAGTTCTTC. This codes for CAIGLVGDEQFF.